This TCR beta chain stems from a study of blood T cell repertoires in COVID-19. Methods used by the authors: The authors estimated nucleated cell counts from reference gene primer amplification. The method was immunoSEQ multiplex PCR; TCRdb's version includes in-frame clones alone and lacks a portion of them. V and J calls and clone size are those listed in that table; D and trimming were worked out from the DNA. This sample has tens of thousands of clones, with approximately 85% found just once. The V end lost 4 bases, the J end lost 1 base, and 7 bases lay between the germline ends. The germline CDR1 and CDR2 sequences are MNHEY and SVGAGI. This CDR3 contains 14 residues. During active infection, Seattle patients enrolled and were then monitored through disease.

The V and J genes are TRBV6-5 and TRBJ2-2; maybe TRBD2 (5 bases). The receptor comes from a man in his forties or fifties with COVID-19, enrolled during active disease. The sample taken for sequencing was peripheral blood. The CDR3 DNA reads TGTGCCAGCAGTTTAGGACTGAACACCGGGGAGCTGTTTTTT. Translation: CASSLGLNTGELFF.